This T cell receptor (beta chain) was documented in a study of T cells in localized non-small cell lung cancer. Study outcomes and limitations: Higher blood T cell density tracked longer overall survival. Researchers found a median approximately 53 of the top 100 tumor clones in adjacent lung. Highest T cell clonality was seen in uninvolved adjacent lung, surpassing that measured in tumor.

The assay was immunoSEQ multiplex PCR, and TCRdb's table has in-frame clones only and misses some. The data contain under 40,000 clones, 85% to 90% of them singletons. Comment on this clone: Its specificity is not known.

The length of the CDR3 is 19 residues. J lost 1 base, V lost 0 bases, and 14 bases had no gene match. Sequences were derived from peripheral blood, sampled before any cancer treatment. The chain combines TRBV23-1 with TRBJ1-1, with 7 bases identical to TRBD1. TRBV23-1 has ORF status, its function being uncertain. This clonotype was sampled from a male donor at least 60 years old with stage III lung adenocarcinoma. The CDR3 spells CASSQSPPPTRTGNTEAFF. The CDR3 nucleotides read TGCGCCAGCAGTCAATCCCCACCCCCCACTAGGACAGGGAACACTGAAGCTTTCTTT.